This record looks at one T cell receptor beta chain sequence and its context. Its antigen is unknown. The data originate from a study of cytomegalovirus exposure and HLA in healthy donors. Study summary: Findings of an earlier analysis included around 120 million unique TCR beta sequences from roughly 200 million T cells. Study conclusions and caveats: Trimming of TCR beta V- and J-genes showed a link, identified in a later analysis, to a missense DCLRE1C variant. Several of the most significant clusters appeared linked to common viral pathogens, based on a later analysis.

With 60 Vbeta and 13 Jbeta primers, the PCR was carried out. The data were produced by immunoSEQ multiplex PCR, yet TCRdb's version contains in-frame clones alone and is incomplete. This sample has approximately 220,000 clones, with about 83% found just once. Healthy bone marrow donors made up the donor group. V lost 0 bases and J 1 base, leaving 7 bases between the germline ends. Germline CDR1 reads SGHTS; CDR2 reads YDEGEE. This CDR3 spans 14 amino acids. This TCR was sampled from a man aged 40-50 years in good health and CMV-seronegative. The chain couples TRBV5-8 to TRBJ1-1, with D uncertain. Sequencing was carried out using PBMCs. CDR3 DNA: TGTGCCAGCAGCTTGGGACTAGAGAACACTGAAGCTTTCTTT. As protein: CASSLGLENTEAFF.